The rows below give T cell receptor beta chains drawn from one sample of a study of beta chain features in type 1 diabetes. Generated by immunoSEQ multiplex PCR, the TCRdb table keeps only in-frame clones and is missing some. This sample has approximately 600,000 clones; 9.5% to 15% occur once, and the top ten carry roughly 0.11%. The sequenced sample was naive CD4+ T cells from blood. The source of these receptors is a man aged 30 to 45 with type 1 diabetes. CDR3s leave out the opening cysteine and the closing phenylalanine or tryptophan. Clone size appears in some rows only: once, few, many, or a class for an expanded clone.

size | V | CDR3
few | TRBV27 | ASSRSSGNTIY
NA | TRBV7-9 | ASSLGSQPYGYT
many | TRBV7-9 | ASSSVAGASDTQY
NA | TRBV7-8 | ASRSQGFTEAF
few | TRBV20-1 | SALGGSEQY
NA | TRBV10-3 | AISDRGQRT
few | TRBV5-4 | ASSFGNTQY
NA | TRBV9 | ASSVSPRTLGTDTQY
NA | TRBV7-8 | ASSLAGGRAF
NA | TRBV11-2 | ASSLPSGRETQY
few | TRBV4-3 | ASSHGQGGDGYT
NA | TRBV2 | ASGRGAGQPQH
NA | TRBV7-2 | ASSLALVSLSDEQF
NA | TRBV7-2 | ASSVDRQNYGYT
few | TRBV9 | ASSFLLGRSTDTQY
NA | TRBV30 | AWRVGGTGEKLF
NA | TRBV5-1 | ASSPGDSGNTIY
NA | TRBV11-2 | ASHGQGNNEQF
NA | TRBV18 | ASSPPGRGSYEQY
few | TRBV29-1 | SANTDGGSGYT
NA | TRBV2 | ASSPTGAGELF
NA | TRBV7-9 | ASSLGTSGVDEQF
NA | TRBV7-2 | ASSPTRDSNQPQH
few | TRBV7-3 | ASSPLANGAWTQY
NA | TRBV4-3 | ASSQLTQATEAF
few | TRBV5-1 | ASSYGTFSTDTQY
few | TRBV7-9 | ASSLATDYGYT
few | TRBV28 | ASCGTGVTQY
NA | TRBV5-1 | ASSPRLATSYNEQF
NA | TRBV20-1 | GAPLGRQY
NA | TRBV7-2 | ASRGVGGGQDTQY
NA | TRBV5-4 | ASSLGGPSSYNEQF
NA | TRBV2 | AGISGLEGDEQF
few | TRBV2 | ASSASGEETQY
few | TRBV7-3 | ASSPGTGVGYT
NA | TRBV7-2 | ASSLRWIGATNEKLF
NA | TRBV15 | ATSRDHSGNTGELF
NA | TRBV7-2 | ASSLAPDNEQF
few | TRBV7-6 | ASSFTGLAVGETQY
few | TRBV9 | ASSVEASSYNEQF
few | TRBV28 | ASSLGGRVGDTQY
few | TRBV7-9 | ASSLAGSNEQF
NA | TRBV11-2 | ASSFTGGPTDTQY
few | TRBV23-1 | ASSQSGRLSGNTIY
few | TRBV7-3 | ASSLGIGEKLF
few | TRBV12-2 | ASRLAEGSDQPQH
NA | TRBV7-2 | ASSLVDYTDTQY
NA | TRBV28 | ASSSIGSRRPFYGYT
NA | TRBV7-2 | ASSSGLDTQY
few | TRBV7-9 | ASSPGGYT
few | TRBV9 | ASSVASASGGVGDTQY
few | TRBV5-1 | ASSLRDRGQETQY
NA | TRBV14 | ASSHPGTEPYNEQF